This entry is about one TCR beta chain. Antigen unknown. The CDR3 is 14 amino acids. After removal of 8 bases from V and 10 bases from J, the junction contained 15 bases not matched to a gene. Germline assignment: CDR1 LNHDA and CDR2 SQIVND (reference sequence). This entry belongs to a study of cytomegalovirus exposure and HLA in healthy donors. Broader study findings: Segments of the TCR beta V type were, in most cases, productive about 87% or about 30% of the time in an earlier analysis. In a later analysis, most CMV-associated TCR beta chains appeared HLA-restricted. The study designated over 150 TCR beta chains cytomegalovirus-associated.

Use of 60 Vbeta and 13 Jbeta primers characterized the PCR. Produced via immunoSEQ multiplex PCR; TCRdb's table is partial and in-frame only. The sample contains some 100,000 clones, 65% to 75% of which appear only once. Specimen: PBMCs. The clonotype comes from a woman between 65 and 79 years old in good health and CMV-seropositive. V usage is TRBV19 and J usage is TRBJ2-3; 7 nucleotides line up with TRBD2. The CDR3: CASEPGTTGAPQYF. The CDR3 DNA is TGTGCCAGTGAGCCGGGGACTACCGGGGCCCCGCAGTATTTT.